The 10 T cell receptor beta chains below come from one sample, sequenced in a study of T cell responses to AZD1222 COVID-19 vaccine. TCRdb keeps only in-frame clones here, not all; method: immunoSEQ multiplex PCR. Counted here are some 150,000 clones, roughly 92% occurring once; the ten biggest clones make up around 5.1%. This sample comprised peripheral blood, obtained on day 0 of AZD1222 vaccination. These receptors came from an adult in good health.

V and J are TRBV3-1 (or the pseudogene TRBV3-2) and TRBJ2-1; D might be TRBD1 or TRBD2, each matching 5 bases. CDR3 length: 15 amino acids. CDR1 is LGHDT, CDR2 YNNKEL, per germline (reference sequence). The ends were cut back, 4 bases at V and 5 bases at J, with 15 bases in the middle. The CDR3 reads CASSPRDVWNNEQFF. Written as DNA, the CDR3 is TGTGCCAGCAGCCCTCGGGACGTATGGAACAATGAGCAGTTCTTC.

This clone has more than one count but fewer than ten. The V gene is TRBV19, the J gene TRBJ2-1, with 8 positions matching TRBD1. The V and J ends lost 8 bases and 9 bases, in that order; junction bases with no gene match: 6. Germline V gene data show CDR1 as LNHDA and CDR2 as SQIVND (reference sequence). This CDR3 has 12 residues. Here the CDR3 reads CASGNRGFEQFF. The CDR3 DNA follows: TGTGCCAGTGGAAACAGGGGGTTTGAGCAGTTCTTC.

The J gene is TRBJ1-2, the V gene TRBV15; the D is unclear. In germline, CDR1 is LNHNV, CDR2 YYDKDF (reference sequence). This CDR3 has 14 residues. V lost 0 bases to trimming and J lost 3 bases, with 8 bases between them. CDR3 in DNA: TGTGCCACCAGCAGAGATCAACCACACTATGGCTACACCTTC. Its protein product is CATSRDQPHYGYTF. The variable domain in full, completed from reference TRBV15 and TRBJ1-2, reads DAMVIQNPRYQVTQFGKPVTLSCSQTLNHNVMYWYQQKSSQAPKLLFHYYDKDFNNEADTPDNFQSRRPNTSFCFLDIRSPGLGDTAMYLCATSRDQPHYGYTFGSGTRLTVV.

In its sample, this clone was seen once. This chain connects TRBV6-5 to TRBJ2-5, with a possible D match to TRBD2 (5 bases). This CDR3 has 13 amino acids. Looked up from germline, CDR1 is MNHEY and CDR2 is SVGAGI. Trimming removed 7 bases at V and 5 bases at J, with 14 bases between. CDR3 coding DNA: TGTGCCAGCATGACCGGGGTTTGGGAGACCCAGTACTTC. Translated: CASMTGVWETQYF.

The rearrangement uses TRBV7-9 and TRBJ1-5; D call uncertain. Germline lookup yields CDR1 SEHNR and CDR2 FQNEAQ (reference sequence). This CDR3 contains 14 residues. V was trimmed by 5 bases and J by 1 base, leaving 9 bases between them. CDR3 nucleotide sequence: TGTGCCAGCAGCCCGCCGTCCAGCAATCAGCCCCAGCATTTT. Its translation is CASSPPSSNQPQHF.

The V and J genes are TRBV10-3 and TRBJ1-1; TRBD1 matches at 11 bases. This CDR3 contains 14 residues. The ends lost 11 bases at V and 3 bases at J; junction bases unmatched: 8. The germline V gene has CDR1 ENHRY and CDR2 SYGVKD. CDR3 in DNA: TGTGCCGTCGGGACAGGGGGTGGAGACACTGAAGCTTTCTTT. It encodes CAVGTGGGDTEAFF.

This chain connects TRBV29-1 to TRBJ2-7, with D unresolved. CDR3 length: 14 residues. The V gene's germline CDR1 is SQVTM and CDR2 ANQGSEA. V lost 5 bases and J 1 base, leaving 15 bases between the germline ends. The CDR3 DNA reads as TGCAGCGTTTTAATTCCCGGCCAGTCCTACGAGCAGTACTTC. The encoded protein is CSVLIPGQSYEQYF.

CDR3 sequence (DNA): TGTGCCAGCAGCGTAGATGGGGGAAACACCATATATTTT. Its protein is CASSVDGGNTIYF. V and J are TRBV9 and TRBJ1-3; D unresolved. Germline lookup yields CDR1 SGDLS and CDR2 YYNGEE. With 0 bases removed from V and 4 bases from J, the gap between germline ends came to 5 bases. The length of the CDR3 is 13 residues.

The rearrangement joins TRBV19 to TRBJ1-2; TRBD1 aligns across 7 bases. The CDR3 runs 13 residues. V lost 5 bases, J lost 5 bases, and 5 bases stayed unmatched. The germline V gene has CDR1 LNHDA and CDR2 SQIVND (reference sequence). CDR3 loop: CASSPQGHYGYTF. CDR3 DNA: TGTGCCAGTAGTCCACAGGGGCATTATGGCTACACCTTC.

CDR3 sequence: CASSPSFGTGTLRETQYF. The CDR3 DNA follows: TGCGCCAGCAGCCCCTCCTTTGGAACAGGGACCTTACGAGAGACCCAGTACTTC. The chain joins TRBV4-1 to TRBJ2-5; possibly TRBD1 for D (6 bases). V lost 4 bases, J lost 4 bases, and 25 bases lay in between. The CDR3 contains 18 residues. Germline lookup yields CDR1 MGHRA and CDR2 YSYEKL.